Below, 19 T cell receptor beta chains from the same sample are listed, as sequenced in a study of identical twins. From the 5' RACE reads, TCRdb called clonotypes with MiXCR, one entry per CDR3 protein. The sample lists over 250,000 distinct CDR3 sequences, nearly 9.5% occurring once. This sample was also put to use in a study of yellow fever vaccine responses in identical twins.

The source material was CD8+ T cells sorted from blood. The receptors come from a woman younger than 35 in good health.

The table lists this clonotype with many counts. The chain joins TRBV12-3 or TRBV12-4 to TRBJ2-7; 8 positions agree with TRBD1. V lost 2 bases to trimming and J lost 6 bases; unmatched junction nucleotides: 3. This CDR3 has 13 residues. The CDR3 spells CASSLQGASEQYF. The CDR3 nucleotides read TGTGCCAGCAGTTTACAGGGGGCCTCCGAGCAGTACTTC.

CDR3 nucleotides: TGTGCCAGCAGGCCCCTCCGGGACAGAGAATACAATGAGCAGTTCTTC. It yields the protein CASRPLRDREYNEQFF. This sequence joins TRBV6-1 and TRBJ2-1, with 7 bases fitting TRBD1. The CDR3 consists of 16 residues. Germline loops: CDR1 MNHNS, CDR2 SASEGT. After removal of 6 bases from V and 4 bases from J, the junction contained 12 bases not matched to a gene.

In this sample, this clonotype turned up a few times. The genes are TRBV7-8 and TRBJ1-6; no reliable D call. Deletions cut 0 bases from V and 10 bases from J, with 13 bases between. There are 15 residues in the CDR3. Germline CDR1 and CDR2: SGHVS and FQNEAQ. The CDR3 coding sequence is TGTGCCAGCAGCTTAGCGCGGAATAGGGCGTCACCCCTCCACTTT. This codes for CASSLARNRASPLHF.

The DNA of the CDR3 is TGCAGCGTTGTTCCGGCTGGGCTAGCGGGATACAATGAGCAGTTCTTC. Translated: CSVVPAGLAGYNEQFF. The gene calls are TRBV29-1 and TRBJ2-1, with 9 bases fitting TRBD2. After removal of 4 bases from V and 4 bases from J, the junction contained 11 bases not matched to a gene. This CDR3 region has 16 residues. The germline CDR1 and CDR2 sequences are SQVTM and ANQGSEA.

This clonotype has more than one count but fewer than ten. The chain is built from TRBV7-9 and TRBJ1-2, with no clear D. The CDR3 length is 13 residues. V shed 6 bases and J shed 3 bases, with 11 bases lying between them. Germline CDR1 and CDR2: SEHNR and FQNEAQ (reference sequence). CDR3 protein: CASRLREDYGYTF. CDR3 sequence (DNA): TGTGCCAGCAGACTCCGGGAGGACTATGGCTACACCTTC.

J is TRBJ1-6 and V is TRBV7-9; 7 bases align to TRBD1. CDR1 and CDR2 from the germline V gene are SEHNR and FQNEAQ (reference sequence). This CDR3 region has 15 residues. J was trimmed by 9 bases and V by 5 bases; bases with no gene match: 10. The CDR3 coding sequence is TGTGCCAGCAGCCCAATGACAGGGACCAGTTCACCCCTCCACTTT. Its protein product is CASSPMTGTSSPLHF.

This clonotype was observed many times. CDR3 region: CASGVETQYF. The CDR3, as DNA: TGTGCCAGTGGGGTGGAGACCCAGTACTTC. The V and J genes are TRBV7-8 and TRBJ2-5; no definite D call. CDR1 is SGHVS, CDR2 FQNEAQ, per germline. This CDR3 has 10 residues. V lost 9 bases and J lost 5, with 7 bases in between.

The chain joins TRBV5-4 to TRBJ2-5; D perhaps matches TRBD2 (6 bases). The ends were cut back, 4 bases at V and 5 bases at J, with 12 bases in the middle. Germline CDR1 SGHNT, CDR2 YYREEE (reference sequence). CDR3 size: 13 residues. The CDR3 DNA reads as TGTGCCAGCAGCCCTGAGCTAGCGGAGACCCAGTACTTC. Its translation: CASSPELAETQYF.

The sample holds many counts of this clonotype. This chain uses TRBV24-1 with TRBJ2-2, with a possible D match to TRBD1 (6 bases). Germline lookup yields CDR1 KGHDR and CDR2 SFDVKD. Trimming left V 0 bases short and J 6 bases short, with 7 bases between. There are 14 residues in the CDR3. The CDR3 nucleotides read TGTGCCACCAGTGATTTGGCAGGGGCCGGGGAGCTGTTTTTT. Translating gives CATSDLAGAGELFF.

This CDR3 is CASSYLAGAADTQYF. DNA of the CDR3: TGTGCCAGCAGTTACTTAGCGGGAGCGGCAGATACGCAGTATTTT. The chain combines TRBV6-5 with TRBJ2-3, with 9 bases matching TRBD2. Germline V gene lookup returns CDR1 MNHEY and CDR2 SVGAGI. The CDR3 has 15 amino acids. The junction had 3 bases not matched to a gene; V was cut back by 1 base and J by 4 bases.

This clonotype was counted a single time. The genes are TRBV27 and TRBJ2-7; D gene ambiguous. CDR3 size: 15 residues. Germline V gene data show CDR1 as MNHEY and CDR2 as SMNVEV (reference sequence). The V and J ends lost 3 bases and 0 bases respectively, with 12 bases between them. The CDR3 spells CASSFEAYGSYEQYF. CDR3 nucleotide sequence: TGTGCCAGCAGTTTCGAGGCCTATGGCTCCTACGAGCAGTACTTC.

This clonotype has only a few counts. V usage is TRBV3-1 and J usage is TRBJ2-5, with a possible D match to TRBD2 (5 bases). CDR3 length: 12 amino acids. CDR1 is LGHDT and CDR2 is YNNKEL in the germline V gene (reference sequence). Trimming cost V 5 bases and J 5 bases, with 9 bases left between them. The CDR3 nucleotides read TGTGCCAGCAGCGAACGCGGGGAGACCCAGTACTTC. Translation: CASSERGETQYF.

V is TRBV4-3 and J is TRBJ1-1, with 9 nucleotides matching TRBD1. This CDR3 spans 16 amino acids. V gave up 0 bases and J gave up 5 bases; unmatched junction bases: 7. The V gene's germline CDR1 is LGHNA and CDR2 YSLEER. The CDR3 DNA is TGCGCCAGCAGCCAAGAGGGGACAGGGCTAGGGACTGAAGCTTTCTTT. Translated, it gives CASSQEGTGLGTEAFF.

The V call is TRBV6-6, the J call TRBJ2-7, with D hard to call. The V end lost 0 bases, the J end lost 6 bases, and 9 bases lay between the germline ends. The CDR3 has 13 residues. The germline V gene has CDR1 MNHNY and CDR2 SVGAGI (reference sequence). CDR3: CASSYSNGGEQYF. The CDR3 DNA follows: TGTGCCAGCAGTTACTCGAATGGCGGCGAGCAGTACTTC.

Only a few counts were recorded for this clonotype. The chain's CDR3 is CSAETGDYGYTF. CDR3 bases: TGCAGCGCTGAGACAGGGGATTATGGCTACACCTTC. V gene TRBV29-1 combines with J gene TRBJ1-2; 8 positions match TRBD1. The CDR3 is 12 amino acids. Germline V gene sequence: CDR1 SQVTM, CDR2 ANQGSEA. The ends lost 7 bases at V and 5 bases at J; junction bases unmatched: 6.

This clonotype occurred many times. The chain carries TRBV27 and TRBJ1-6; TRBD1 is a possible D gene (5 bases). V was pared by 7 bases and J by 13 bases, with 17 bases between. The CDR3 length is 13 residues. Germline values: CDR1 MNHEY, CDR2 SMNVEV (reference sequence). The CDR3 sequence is CASKLKGVYPLHF. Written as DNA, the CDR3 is TGTGCCAGCAAGCTTAAAGGGGTCTATCCCCTCCACTTT.

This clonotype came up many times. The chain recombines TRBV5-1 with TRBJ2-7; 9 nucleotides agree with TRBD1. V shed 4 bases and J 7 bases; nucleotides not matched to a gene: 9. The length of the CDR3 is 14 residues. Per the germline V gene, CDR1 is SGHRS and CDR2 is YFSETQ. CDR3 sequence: CASSLGTGLEEQYF. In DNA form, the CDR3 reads TGCGCCAGCAGCCTAGGGACAGGGCTGGAGGAGCAGTACTTC.

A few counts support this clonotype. The CDR3 here is CSAWDTTGELFF. The CDR3 DNA is TGCAGCGCATGGGACACCACCGGGGAGCTGTTTTTT. V gene TRBV29-1 combines with J gene TRBJ2-2, with D possibly being TRBD1 (6 bases). V lost 7 bases to trimming and J lost 4 bases, with 10 bases between them. Germline V gene lookup returns CDR1 SQVTM and CDR2 ANQGSEA. The CDR3 runs 12 residues.

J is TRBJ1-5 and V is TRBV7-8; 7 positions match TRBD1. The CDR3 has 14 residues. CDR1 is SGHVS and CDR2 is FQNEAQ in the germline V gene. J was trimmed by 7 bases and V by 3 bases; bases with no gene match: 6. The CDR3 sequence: CASSFAIRGQPQHF. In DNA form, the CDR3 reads TGTGCCAGCAGCTTCGCCATCAGGGGGCAGCCCCAGCATTTT.